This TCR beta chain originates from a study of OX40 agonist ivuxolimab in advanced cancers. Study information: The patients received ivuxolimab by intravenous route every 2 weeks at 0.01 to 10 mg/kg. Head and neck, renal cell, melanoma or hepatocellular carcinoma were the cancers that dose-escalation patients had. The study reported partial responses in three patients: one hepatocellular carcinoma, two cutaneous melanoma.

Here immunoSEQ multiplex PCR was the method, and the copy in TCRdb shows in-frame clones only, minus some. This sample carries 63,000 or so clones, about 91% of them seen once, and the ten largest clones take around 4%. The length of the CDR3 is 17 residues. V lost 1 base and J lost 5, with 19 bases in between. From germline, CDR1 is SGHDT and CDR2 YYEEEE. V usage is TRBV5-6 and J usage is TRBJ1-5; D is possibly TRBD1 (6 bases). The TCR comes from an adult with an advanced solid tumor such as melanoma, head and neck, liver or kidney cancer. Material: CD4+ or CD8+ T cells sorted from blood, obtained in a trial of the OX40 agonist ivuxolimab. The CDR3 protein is CASSLSRPRGLDQPQHF. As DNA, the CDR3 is TGTGCCAGCAGCTTGTCCCGTCCCAGGGGTTTGGATCAGCCCCAGCATTTT.